The present T cell receptor beta chain was sequenced within a study of PD-1 blockade in classical Hodgkin lymphoma. Every patient had relapsed following autologous stem cell transplantation, and cohorts differed in brentuximab vedotin exposure. Using immunoSEQ multiplex PCR, the repertoire was profiled, and TCRdb retains in-frame clones only, with some absent. The profile shows roughly 60,000 clones, roughly 90% of them singletons. Comment on this clone: The antigen remains unidentified.

The study, taken as a whole, reports: Newly diagnosed patients had diversity similar to the baseline diversity of complete responders.

The sequence was collected from a human donor with classical Hodgkin lymphoma. The sequencing here drew on peripheral blood mononuclear cells (PBMCs), taken at baseline.

The CDR3: CASSILWAGVYSGNTIYF. In DNA, the CDR3 is TGTGCCAGTAGTATTCTGTGGGCAGGGGTTTACTCTGGAAACACCATATATTTT. V is TRBV19 and J is TRBJ1-3, with D possibly matching TRBD1 (6 bases). The germline CDR1 and CDR2 sequences are LNHDA and SQIVND (reference sequence). This CDR3 has 18 residues. V lost 3 bases and J lost 0, with 18 bases in between. Together with reference TRBV19 and TRBJ1-3, the CDR3 gives the full variable domain: DGGITQSPKYLFRKEGQNVTLSCEQNLNHDAMYWYRQDPGQGLRLIYYSQIVNDFQKGDIAEGYSVSREKKESFPLTVTSAQKNPTAFYLCASSILWAGVYSGNTIYFGEGSWLTVV.